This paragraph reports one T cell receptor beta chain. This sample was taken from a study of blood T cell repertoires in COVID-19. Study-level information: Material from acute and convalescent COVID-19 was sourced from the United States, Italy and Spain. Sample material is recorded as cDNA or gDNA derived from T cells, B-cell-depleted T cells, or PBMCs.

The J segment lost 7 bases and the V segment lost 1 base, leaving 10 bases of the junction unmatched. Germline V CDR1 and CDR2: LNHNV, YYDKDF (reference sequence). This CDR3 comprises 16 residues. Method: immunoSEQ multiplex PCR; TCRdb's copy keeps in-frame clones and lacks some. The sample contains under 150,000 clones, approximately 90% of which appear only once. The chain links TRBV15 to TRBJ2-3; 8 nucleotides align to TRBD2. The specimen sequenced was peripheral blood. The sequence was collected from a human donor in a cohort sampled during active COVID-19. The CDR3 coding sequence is TGTGCCACCAGCAGAGTTGATAGCGGGGCTATGAATACGCAGTATTTT. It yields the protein CATSRVDSGAMNTQYF.